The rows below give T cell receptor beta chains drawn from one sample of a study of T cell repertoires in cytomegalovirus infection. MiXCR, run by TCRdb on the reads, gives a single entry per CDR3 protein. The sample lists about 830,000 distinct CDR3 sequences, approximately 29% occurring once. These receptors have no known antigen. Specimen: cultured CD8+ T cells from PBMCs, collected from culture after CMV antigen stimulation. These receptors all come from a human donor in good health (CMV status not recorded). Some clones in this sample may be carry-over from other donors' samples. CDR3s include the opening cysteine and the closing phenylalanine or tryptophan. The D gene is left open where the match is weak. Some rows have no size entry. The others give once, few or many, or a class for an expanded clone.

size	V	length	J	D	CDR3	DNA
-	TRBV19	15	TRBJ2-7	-	CASSIGWTWTYEQYF	TGTGCCAGTAGTATCGGTTGGACGTGGACCTACGAGCAGTACTTC
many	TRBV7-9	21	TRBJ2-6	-	CASSLRDYSTAPTPGANVLTF	TGTGCCAGCAGCTTACGGGATTATTCGACAGCCCCAACCCCTGGGGCCAACGTCCTGACTTTC
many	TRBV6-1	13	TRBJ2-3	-	CASSESSSDTQYF	TGTGCCAGCAGTGAAAGTTCAAGCGATACGCAGTATTTT
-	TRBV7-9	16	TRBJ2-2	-	CASSNLGGGVTGELFF	TGTGCCAGCAGCAATCTCGGAGGGGGGGTCACCGGGGAGCTGTTTTTT
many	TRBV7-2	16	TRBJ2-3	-	CASALGWYLGTDTQYF	TGTGCCAGCGCCCTAGGGTGGTACTTGGGGACAGATACGCAGTATTTT
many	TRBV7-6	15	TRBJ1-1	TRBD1	CASSLRQGERTEAFF	TGTGCCAGCAGCCTAAGACAGGGGGAACGCACTGAAGCTTTCTTT
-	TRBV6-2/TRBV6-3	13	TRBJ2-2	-	CAILGAGPGELFF	TGTGCCATCCTCGGGGCGGGGCCCGGGGAGCTGTTTTTT
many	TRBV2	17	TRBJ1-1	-	CASSGSRGLSWNTEAFF	TGTGCCAGCAGTGGGTCGCGGGGTCTCTCGTGGAACACTGAAGCTTTCTTT
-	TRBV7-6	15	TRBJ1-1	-	CASSLVGGANTEAFF	TGTGCCAGCAGCTTAGTTGGGGGTGCCAACACTGAAGCTTTCTTT
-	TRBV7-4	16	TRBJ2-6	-	CASSNPDNSGANVLTF	TGTGCCAGCAGCAATCCGGACAACTCTGGGGCCAACGTCCTGACTTTC